This passage covers 14 T cell receptor beta chains from one sample sequenced in a study of a mutant IDH1 vaccine in newly diagnosed glioma. Time point meaning: baseline, week 1 (first vaccination visit). As for treatment: pre-vaccination baseline after standard-of-care therapy. Measured with immunoSEQ multiplex PCR; TCRdb has only the in-frame clones, and not every one. The data contain about 38,000 clones, under 80% of them seen just once; the ten biggest clones take up less than 9.5%. This material consisted of PBMCs, taken from a glioma patient treated with radiotherapy, temozolomide or both. Source of these receptors: a man aged 40-50 years with glioma. Some clones in this sample may be carry-over from other donors' samples.

This clone was recorded once. The chain has TRBV10-2 and TRBJ1-4, with a tentative D call TRBD1 (6 bases). This CDR3 has 15 residues. The germline V and J ends were trimmed by 2 bases and 8 bases, with 15 bases remaining between them. CDR1 and CDR2 from the germline V gene are WSHSY and SAAADI. The chain's CDR3 is CASSEPGQPEEKLFF. In DNA form, the CDR3 reads TGCGCCAGCAGTGAGCCCGGACAGCCCGAAGAAAAACTGTTTTTT.

The J gene is TRBJ1-2, the V gene TRBV7-3; weak D call: TRBD1 (6 bases). Trimming left V 1 base short and J 3 bases short, with 9 bases between. Germline loops: CDR1 SGHTA, CDR2 FQGTGA. The CDR3 is 14 amino acids. The CDR3 spells CASSLNRDDYGYTF. The CDR3 DNA reads as TGTGCCAGCAGCTTAAACAGGGATGACTATGGCTACACCTTC.

The chain employs TRBV4-1 and TRBJ1-1, with no clear D. This CDR3 has 16 amino acids. Germline CDR1 is MGHRA and CDR2 is YSYEKL. V was pared by 2 bases and J by 0 bases, with 13 bases between. The CDR3 loop reads CASSQSGLDLNTEAFF. As DNA, the CDR3 is TGCGCCAGCAGCCAAAGCGGGCTGGATTTGAACACTGAAGCTTTCTTT.

The chain employs TRBV7-6 and TRBJ2-2; D remains unclear. V was shortened by 4 bases and J by 5 bases, with 11 bases between the two germline ends. CDR1 and CDR2 (germline): SGHVS, FNYEAQ. CDR3 length equals 14 residues. The CDR3 is CASSSGTVTGELFF. The CDR3 coding sequence is TGTGCCAGCAGCTCAGGAACAGTAACCGGGGAGCTGTTTTTT.

This clone appeared a single time. The V call is TRBV11-2, the J call TRBJ2-7; D is uncertain. Trimming left V 0 bases short and J 3 bases short, with 9 bases between. CDR3 size: 14 residues. Germline V gene sequence: CDR1 SGHAT, CDR2 FQNNGV. The CDR3 bases are TGTGCCAGCAGCTTAGATCCATCTCACTACGAGCAGTACTTC. It is translated as CASSLDPSHYEQYF.

V gene TRBV5-4 combines with J gene TRBJ2-5; TRBD2 agrees at 8 bases. V gave up 6 bases and J gave up 3 bases; unmatched junction bases: 7. This CDR3 is built from 14 residues. Germline-derived CDR1 and CDR2 are SGHNT and YYREEE (reference sequence). The CDR3 DNA is TGTGCCAGCACCTCGACGGGGGGGGAAGAGACCCAGTACTTC. The encoded protein is CASTSTGGEETQYF.

The V and J genes are TRBV29-1 and TRBJ1-6, with D uncertain. Germline V gene sequence: CDR1 SQVTM, CDR2 ANQGSEA. The CDR3 runs 13 residues. Between the trimmed V and J ends, which lost 7 bases and 2 bases, there was a span of 9 bases. CDR3 sequence: CSARSTYNSPLHF. In DNA, the CDR3 is TGCAGCGCCAGGAGCACCTATAATTCACCCCTCCACTTT.

The sample holds a few counts of this clone. This rearrangement joins TRBV7-9 to TRBJ1-4; maybe TRBD1 (5 bases). CDR1 and CDR2 (germline): SEHNR, FQNEAQ (reference sequence). Trimming removed 5 bases at V and 4 bases at J, with 11 bases between. The CDR3 is 14 residues long. The CDR3 is CASSVKQVNEKLFF. CDR3 bases: TGTGCCAGCAGCGTTAAACAGGTTAATGAAAAACTGTTTTTT. The full variable domain, its missing parts supplied by reference TRBV7-9 and TRBJ1-4, is DTGVSQNPRHKITKRGQNVTFRCDPISEHNRLYWYRQTLGQGPEFLTYFQNEAQLEKSRLLSDRFSAERPKGSFSTLEIQRTEQGDSAMYLCASSVKQVNEKLFFGSGTQLSVL.

CDR3 bases: TGTGCCAGCACCTTAGGGGTGAATGAGCAGTTCTTC. Protein: CASTLGVNEQFF. The chain recombines TRBV2 with TRBJ2-1; a weak D match, TRBD1 (5 bases). V lost 7 bases, J lost 7 bases, and 11 bases lay in between. The CDR3 extends over 12 amino acids. Germline CDR1 reads SNHLY; CDR2 reads FYNNEI.

This clone has a handful of counts. The chain uses TRBV13 and TRBJ2-6, with D perhaps matching TRBD1 (6 bases). The germline gives CDR1 PRHDT, CDR2 FYEKMQ (reference sequence). The V end lost 6 bases, the J end lost 4 bases, and 13 bases lay between the germline ends. The CDR3 has 15 residues. CDR3 residues: CASSARGFGANVLTF. The DNA of the CDR3 is TGTGCCAGCAGTGCCAGGGGTTTCGGGGCCAACGTCCTGACTTTC.

V and J are TRBV27 and TRBJ1-5; TRBD1 might be the D (5 bases). CDR1 is MNHEY and CDR2 is SMNVEV in the germline V gene (reference sequence). The CDR3 sequence is 20 residues long. With 5 bases removed from V and 2 bases from J, the gap between germline ends came to 28 bases. CDR3 sequence: CASSAKPPLLYDRRNQPQHF. The CDR3 nucleotides read TGTGCCAGCAGTGCCAAACCCCCTTTGCTTTACGACAGACGCAATCAGCCCCAGCATTTT.

The chain has TRBV18 and TRBJ2-3, with 9 bases that match TRBD2. Trimming took 3 bases from V and 0 from J; bases not matched to a gene: 13. This CDR3 has 19 amino acids. In germline, CDR1 is KGHSH, CDR2 LQKENI. The CDR3 spells CASSPLRQAGGHSTDTQYF. CDR3 in DNA: TGTGCCAGCTCACCCTTACGACAAGCGGGGGGTCATAGCACAGATACGCAGTATTTT.

The V and J genes are TRBV6-1 and TRBJ1-5; TRBD1 might be the D (6 bases). CDR3 length: 14 amino acids. Germline V CDR1 and CDR2: MNHNS, SASEGT. Trimming removed 4 bases at V and 7 bases at J, with 14 bases between. In nucleotides, the CDR3 is TGTGCCAGCAGTGCCTTACAGGGTAAACAGCCCCAGCATTTT. Translated, it gives CASSALQGKQPQHF.

J is TRBJ2-2 and V is TRBV12-5; 10 bases align to TRBD1. Germline CDR1 is LGHNT and CDR2 is FRNRAP. The CDR3 is 16 amino acids. Unmatched junction bases numbered 4, after V lost 2 bases and J lost 4 bases. CDR3 DNA sequence: TGTGCTAGTGGTTTGATCCGGGACAGGGGCACCGGGGAGCTGTTTTTT. It translates to CASGLIRDRGTGELFF.